Each of the 24 T cell receptor beta chains below was sequenced from the same sample in a study of blood T cells in healthy people across ages. The authors ran a second PCR of 7 to 11 cycles using a sample-barcoded 5' primer and a J-beta primer mix. TCRdb re-derived calls from the 5' RACE reads in MiXCR, one entry per CDR3 protein. This sample yields about a million distinct CDR3 sequences, of which roughly 51% are seen a single time; about 21% belongs to the top ten. Sample: blood. These receptors originate from a woman aged 55-69 years in good health.

The V and J genes are TRBV6-1 and TRBJ2-7; D remains ambiguous. The germline V gene has CDR1 MNHNS and CDR2 SASEGT. V lost 0 bases to trimming and J lost 3 bases, with 9 bases between them. There are 14 residues in the CDR3. The CDR3 DNA is TGTGCCAGCAGTGAAGCGCACAGCCACTACGAGCAGTACTTC. Residues: CASSEAHSHYEQYF.

V gene TRBV4-1 combines with J gene TRBJ2-7, with D perhaps given as TRBD1 or TRBD2 (5 bases each). CDR1 is MGHRA, CDR2 YSYEKL, per germline. The CDR3 is made up of 14 amino acids. Trimming removed 3 bases at V and 5 bases at J, with 14 bases between. The CDR3 DNA follows: TGCGCCAGCAGCCAGTGGGGACCCAGGGACGAGCAGTACTTC. It codes for CASSQWGPRDEQYF.

The rearrangement links TRBV20-1 to TRBJ2-6; 9 bases align to TRBD1. The CDR3 is 16 amino acids. J gave up 1 base and V 6 bases, and 7 bases lay outside the gene matches. CDR1 is DFQATT, CDR2 SNEGSKA, per germline (reference sequence). CDR3 sequence (DNA): TGCAGTGCGTTGGGACAGGGTAATTCTGGGGCCAACGTCCTGACTTTC. Translated, it gives CSALGQGNSGANVLTF.

The CDR3: CASSLDRRNYEQYF. As DNA, the CDR3 is TGTGCCAGCAGTCTTGACAGGCGAAACTACGAGCAGTACTTC. The rearrangement joins TRBV25-1 to TRBJ2-7; TRBD1 is a possible D gene (6 bases). This CDR3 has 14 residues. V lost 5 bases to trimming and J lost 3 bases, with 14 bases between them. Germline V gene lookup returns CDR1 MGHDK and CDR2 SYGVNS.

The genes are TRBV20-1 and TRBJ2-1; 8 nucleotides agree with TRBD1. The CDR3 contains 16 residues. Germline loops: CDR1 DFQATT, CDR2 SNEGSKA (reference sequence). Trimming took 3 bases from V and 7 from J; bases not matched to a gene: 14. Here the CDR3 reads CSARMVSGRGRNEQFF. CDR3 coding DNA: TGCAGTGCTAGGATGGTGTCGGGCAGGGGGCGGAATGAGCAGTTCTTC.

The chain couples TRBV7-2 to TRBJ1-2; D gene unclear. CDR3 size: 13 residues. CDR1 is SGHTA, CDR2 FQGNSA, per germline. V was shortened by 5 bases and J by 2 bases, with 9 bases between the two germline ends. CDR3 sequence reads: CASSVNGNYGYTF. The CDR3 DNA follows: TGTGCCAGCAGCGTAAACGGAAACTATGGCTACACCTTC.

Comment on this clonotype: Likely a read error: the CDR3 ends without its conserved phenylalanine or tryptophan. This chain links TRBV29-1 with TRBJ2-5, with D tentatively TRBD1 (6 bases). The CDR3 covers 13 residues. CDR1 SQVTM and CDR2 ANQGSEA come from the germline V gene. Trimming took 6 bases from V and 2 from J, leaving 13 bases between them. The CDR3 nucleotides read TGCAGCGTCCTCCTCGGACAGCAAGAGACCCAGTACTCC. Protein sequence: CSVLLGQQETQYS.

The rearrangement links TRBV5-4 to TRBJ2-3; 12 nucleotides align to TRBD2. Germline V gene sequence: CDR1 SGHNT, CDR2 YYREEE (reference sequence). This CDR3 spans 15 amino acids. V was clipped by 4 bases and J by 9 bases; unmatched bases: 9. Here the CDR3 DNA reads TGTGCCAGCAGCCCCGGGACTAGCGGGCCCGGCACGCAGTATTTT. Translating it yields CASSPGTSGPGTQYF.

The CDR3 protein is CASSSTVYNEQFF. CDR3 coding DNA: TGTGCCAGCAGCTCCACCGTTTACAATGAGCAGTTCTTC. This chain joins TRBV7-9 and TRBJ2-1; unclear D gene. Per germline, CDR1 SEHNR and CDR2 FQNEAQ (reference sequence). This CDR3 region has 13 residues. The V end was cut by 4 bases, the J end by 4 bases, with 8 bases between.

This clonotype was counted between two and nine times. The chain is built from TRBV5-1 and TRBJ2-5; the match to TRBD1 covers 9 bases. In germline, CDR1 is SGHRS, CDR2 YFSETQ. CDR3 length: 16 amino acids. The V gene end was trimmed by 3 bases and the J gene end by 3 bases; junction bases not matched to a gene: 9. The DNA for the CDR3 is TGCGCCAGCAGCTCCGTCCCGGGACAGGGAGAAGAGACCCAGTACTTC. Translated: CASSSVPGQGEETQYF.

This sequence joins TRBV12-3 or TRBV12-4 and TRBJ2-3, with 7 bases lining up with TRBD2. This CDR3 comprises 17 residues. With 6 bases clipped from V and 2 bases from J, the junction kept 14 bases outside the gene matches. The CDR3, as DNA: TGTGCCAGCAGATCAATCGGGACTACTCTGTCCACAGATACGCAGTATTTT. Its translation is CASRSIGTTLSTDTQYF.

This clonotype has only a few counts. The junction departs from the called germline gene at one end, perhaps through a read error. The rearrangement links TRBV2 to TRBJ2-3, with D perhaps matching TRBD2 (6 bases). Germline V gene lookup returns CDR1 SNHLY and CDR2 FYNNEI. CDR3 length equals 16 residues. The CDR3 DNA reads TGTGCCAGTAGTGATTCGAGACTAGAGGGTACAGATACGCAGTATTTT. Its translation: CASSDSRLEGTDTQYF.

The V call is TRBV7-2, the J call TRBJ1-6; tentative D call: TRBD1 (5 bases). In germline, CDR1 is SGHTA, CDR2 FQGNSA. With 6 bases removed from V and 8 bases from J, the gap between germline ends came to 17 bases. The CDR3 totals 15 residues. CDR3 DNA: TGTGCCAGCAGTCTAGCGGGGGGAAGGGATTCACCCCTCCACTTT. Its protein product is CASSLAGGRDSPLHF.

The chain links TRBV4-3 to TRBJ2-3, with TRBD2 identical over 7 bases. This CDR3 region has 14 residues. V shed 6 bases, J shed 2 bases, and the junction held 5 bases outside the gene matches. Germline loops: CDR1 LGHNA, CDR2 YSLEER. The chain's CDR3 is CASSRREPTDTQYF. As DNA, the CDR3 is TGCGCCAGCAGTCGGCGGGAGCCCACAGATACGCAGTATTTT.

This rearrangement joins TRBV4-2 to TRBJ2-7, with TRBD2 matching 8 bases. The last part of the DNA fits TRBJ2-5 better; the J call may be wrong. This CDR3 contains 17 residues. CDR1 is LGHNA, CDR2 YNFKEQ, per germline. The CDR3 loop reads CASSQERGGRTEETQYF. The CDR3 DNA follows: TGTGCCAGCAGCCAAGAACGTGGCGGGAGGACCGAGGAGACCCAGTACTTC.

This clonotype was seen a single time. The CDR3, as DNA: TGTGCCACCTGGGACAGGTCAGGGCTAGCGGGAGGGCTACCCTTGGGACTATACAATGAGCAGTTCTTC. Translated: CATWDRSGLAGGLPLGLYNEQFF. V is TRBV21-1 and J is TRBJ2-1; TRBD2 was called by the table and not checked on the DNA. TRBV21-1 is noted as a pseudogene. The CDR3 extends over 23 amino acids.

CDR3 coding DNA: TGCAGTGCTAGAGCCGCCTGGGGCGGGAGCTACGAGCAGTACTTC. Protein product: CSARAAWGGSYEQYF. The chain couples TRBV20-1 to TRBJ2-7, with 7 nucleotides matching TRBD2. Germline CDR1 is DFQATT and CDR2 is SNEGSKA (reference sequence). Germline trimming cut 1 base from V and 3 bases from J; bases unmatched to any gene: 9. The CDR3 is 15 amino acids.

This clonotype was counted a single time. V usage is TRBV28 and J usage is TRBJ1-2; D ambiguous. Germline CDR1 MDHEN, CDR2 SYDVKM. Between the trimmed V and J ends, which lost 7 bases and 0 bases, there was a span of 12 bases. This CDR3 comprises 14 residues. The CDR3 bases are TGTGCCAGCACCCCCGTTGTATCTAACTATGGCTACACCTTC. Amino acids: CASTPVVSNYGYTF.

This chain links TRBV12-3 or TRBV12-4 with TRBJ2-5, with a tentative D call TRBD1 (6 bases). The end of the DNA is better explained by TRBJ2-1, so the J call may be wrong. The CDR3 is made up of 14 amino acids. CDR3 residues: CASTQPGDGETQFF. Written as DNA, the CDR3 is TGTGCCAGCACCCAACCAGGGGACGGAGAGACCCAGTTCTTC.

This clonotype was counted once. V gene TRBV15 combines with J gene TRBJ1-1; the D is unclear. The V gene's germline CDR1 is LNHNV and CDR2 YYDKDF (reference sequence). The V and J ends lost 0 bases and 2 bases respectively, with 13 bases between them. This CDR3 region has 16 residues. CDR3 nucleotide sequence: TGTGCCACCAGCAGAGATCTTGCGGTCCTTAACACTGAAGCTTTCTTT. Its translation is CATSRDLAVLNTEAFF.

The rearrangement uses TRBV13 and TRBJ2-1, with 14 bases fitting TRBD2. Trimming at V came to 5 bases and at J to 13 bases, leaving 4 bases not matched to a gene. The CDR3 runs 13 residues. Germline CDR1 and CDR2: PRHDT and FYEKMQ (reference sequence). DNA of the CDR3: TGTGCCAGCAGCCCCGGACTAGCGGGAGGTCAGTTCTTC. It codes for CASSPGLAGGQFF.

The chain recombines TRBV6-5 with TRBJ1-1, with D possibly being TRBD1 (5 bases). CDR3 size: 15 residues. Between the trimmed V and J ends, which lost 2 bases and 4 bases, there was a span of 14 bases. Per germline, CDR1 MNHEY and CDR2 SVGAGI. The CDR3 DNA is TGTGCCAGCAGTTACGGACCCACAGGTAGCACTGAAGCTTTCTTT. As protein: CASSYGPTGSTEAFF.

J is TRBJ1-5 and V is TRBV12-3 or TRBV12-4, with unresolved D. There are 19 residues in the CDR3. Trimming removed 3 bases at V and 4 bases at J, with 25 bases between. The CDR3 DNA is TGTGCCAGCAGTTTTAGCGCCGGTGTATTTTCGGGGTTAAATCAGCCCCAGCATTTT. Protein: CASSFSAGVFSGLNQPQHF.

This clonotype showed up just once. This chain connects TRBV18 to TRBJ1-3; a weak D match, TRBD1 (5 bases). There are 15 residues in the CDR3. In germline, CDR1 is KGHSH, CDR2 LQKENI. V was cut by 3 bases and J by 5 bases, with 14 bases left in between. CDR3 DNA: TGTGCCAGCTCACCGAGGACAAGGACTAGAAACACCATATATTTT. It specifies CASSPRTRTRNTIYF.